This T cell receptor (beta chain) stems from a study of high-grade serous ovarian cancer treatment subgroups. For the study at large: Samples averaged 14,192 reads and several thousand unique TCR beta rearrangements. Study-level results: Spatial context was lost because tumors were sequenced in bulk. Tumors within one patient showed repertoire similarity of about 0.11 to 0.79. Clonal relatedness tracked neoantigen level, and by trend copy number and mutation load.

Clones were read by immunoSEQ multiplex PCR, and TCRdb kept only the in-frame ones, dropping some. Of several thousand clones in the sample, less than 70% were seen once. The CDR3 runs to 16 residues. CDR1 and CDR2 from the germline V gene are SQVTM and ANQGSEA. V gave up 7 bases and J gave up 0 bases, with 18 bases separating them. Concerning this clone: Its specificity is not known.

Tumor tissue was taken before any definitive surgery or chemotherapy was given. V is TRBV29-1 and J is TRBJ2-2; tentative D call: TRBD1 (5 bases). Sequencing input: tumor tissue. The TCR was taken from a human donor with high-grade serous ovarian cancer. The CDR3 DNA reads TGCAGCGCCCAGAGGTGGGGCGACTCGAACACCGGGGAGCTGTTTTTT. It is translated as CSAQRWGDSNTGELFF.